The 26 T cell receptor beta chains in this list originate from one sample, sequenced in a study of spatial heterogeneity in lung cancer. TCRdb used MiXCR to reprocess the 5' RACE reads, holding one entry per CDR3 protein. Of tens of thousands of distinct CDR3 sequences in the sample, roughly 5.5% were seen once. Stated time point: sample taken at primary tumor resection. Unsorted whole RNA samples from tumor, nontumor lung or frozen PBMC were sequenced. The sample was PBMCs, taken at surgery. These receptor sequences come from a female donor with early-stage non-small cell lung cancer.

Concerning this clonotype: The junction differs from germline at one of its ends, possibly a read error. The CDR3 loop is CASSHSGYSYAQYF. Written as DNA, the CDR3 is TGTGCCAGCAGCCATAGCGGGTACTCCTACGCGCAGTACTTC. The genes are TRBV4-2 and TRBJ2-7, with 7 bases that match TRBD2. CDR3 size: 14 residues. CDR1 LGHNA and CDR2 YNFKEQ come from the germline V gene.

The chain carries TRBV20-1 and TRBJ1-4; 12 bases align to TRBD1. Germline V gives CDR1 DFQATT, CDR2 SNEGSKA (reference sequence). The CDR3 contains 15 residues. V was clipped by 0 bases and J by 8 bases; unmatched bases: 4. CDR3 loop: CSARDRDRGQEKLFF. In DNA, the CDR3 is TGCAGTGCTAGAGATAGGGACAGGGGGCAGGAAAAACTGTTTTTT.

This clonotype was seen repeatedly, ten times or more. The chain combines TRBV30 with TRBJ1-2; 11 bases are shared with TRBD1. V lost 2 bases and J lost 2; bases outside the gene matches: 4. Per the germline V gene, CDR1 is GTSNPN and CDR2 is SVGIG (reference sequence). The CDR3 has 15 residues. This CDR3 is CAWSTGTGGNYGYTF. The CDR3, as DNA: TGTGCCTGGAGTACAGGGACAGGGGGAAACTATGGCTACACCTTC.

This clonotype occurred many times. V gene TRBV12-3 or TRBV12-4 combines with J gene TRBJ2-7; 9 bases are shared with TRBD2. The CDR3 extends over 18 amino acids. Trimming cost V 4 bases and J 6 bases; bases outside gene matches: 19. CDR3 region: CASSSPDWERGAFVEQYF. CDR3 nucleotide sequence: TGTGCCAGCAGTTCACCCGACTGGGAGCGGGGGGCTTTTGTCGAGCAGTACTTC.

The gene calls are TRBV18 and TRBJ2-5; 7 nucleotides match TRBD1. Germline lookup yields CDR1 KGHSH and CDR2 LQKENI. With V trimmed by 5 bases and J by 2 bases, 5 bases remained unmatched. The CDR3 length is 14 residues. The CDR3 region has the DNA TGTGCCAGCTCATCATCAGGGGGACAAGAGACCCAGTACTTC. Translation: CASSSSGGQETQYF.

This clonotype was detected a few times. This rearrangement joins TRBV7-3 to TRBJ1-2; D gene uncertain. The CDR3 has 15 residues. Trimming removed 1 base from V and 0 bases from J, with 9 bases in between. The V gene's germline CDR1 is SGHTA and CDR2 FQGTGA. The CDR3 reads CASSLRATPNYGYTF. In nucleotides, the CDR3 is TGTGCCAGCAGCTTAAGGGCGACACCTAACTATGGCTACACCTTC. Based on the CDR3 plus reference TRBV7-3 and TRBJ1-2, the full variable domain is GAGVSQTPSNKVTEKGKYVELRCDPISGHTALYWYRQSLGQGPEFLIYFQGTGAADDSGLPNDRFFAVRPEGSVSTLKIQRTERGDSAVYLCASSLRATPNYGYTFGSGTRLTVV.

In its sample, this clonotype was seen a few times. The chain carries TRBV2 and TRBJ1-1; D not resolved. The germline V and J ends were trimmed by 2 bases and 0 bases, with 10 bases remaining between them. The CDR3 contains 15 residues. The germline V gene encodes CDR1 SNHLY and CDR2 FYNNEI. The CDR3 sequence is CASSEKVRLNTEAFF. The CDR3 region has the DNA TGTGCCAGCAGTGAAAAGGTCAGACTGAACACTGAAGCTTTCTTT.

Many counts were recorded for this clonotype. This chain connects TRBV7-2 to TRBJ1-1; no firm D call. Germline V gives CDR1 SGHTA, CDR2 FQGNSA. The CDR3 has 13 residues. V gave up 1 base and J gave up 7 bases, with 10 bases separating them. CDR3 sequence (DNA): TGTGCCAGCAGCTTAGTTAGCGGGTTTGAAGCTTTCTTT. Amino acid sequence: CASSLVSGFEAFF.

The table lists this clonotype with a few counts. The V gene is TRBV4-1, the J gene TRBJ2-5, with TRBD2 matching over 11 bases. Trimming cost V 3 bases and J 1 base; bases outside gene matches: 4. Germline-derived CDR1 and CDR2 are MGHRA and YSYEKL. This CDR3 has 16 amino acids. DNA for the CDR3: TGCGCCAGCAGCCACCGGACTAGCGGGCGCCAAGAGACCCAGTACTTC. This translates into CASSHRTSGRQETQYF.

This clonotype was recorded at least ten times. J is TRBJ2-3 and V is TRBV9; no clear D. Trimming removed 4 bases from V and 6 bases from J, with 18 bases in between. Germline V CDR1 and CDR2: SGDLS, YYNGEE. The CDR3 loop spans 15 amino acids. The CDR3 bases are TGTGCCAGCAGCCCCTCTCCGGGTCGGCGCGATACGCAGTATTTT. Its protein product is CASSPSPGRRDTQYF. Full variable domain (rest looked up from reference TRBV9 and TRBJ2-3): DSGVTQTPKHLITATGQRVTLRCSPRSGDLSVYWYQQSLDQGLQFLIQYYNGEERAKGNILERFSAQQFPDLHSELNLSSLELGDSALYFCASSPSPGRRDTQYFGPGTRLTVL.

There are many counts of this clonotype. The V gene is TRBV2, the J gene TRBJ2-3; D call uncertain. The CDR3 runs to 14 residues. CDR1 is SNHLY and CDR2 is FYNNEI in the germline V gene. The V end was cut by 3 bases, the J end by 4 bases, with 11 bases between. CDR3 nucleotide sequence: TGTGCCAGCAGTGAGGACCGGGTCGCAGATACGCAGTATTTT. Translating gives CASSEDRVADTQYF.

This clonotype occurred many times. In DNA, the CDR3 is TGCAGTGCTCCCAGCGGGGGGGGTGGAAAGACCCAGTACTTC. This codes for CSAPSGGGGKTQYF. This chain connects TRBV20-1 to TRBJ2-5; TRBD2 matches at 10 bases. The CDR3 sequence is 14 residues long. V was pared by 5 bases and J by 6 bases, with 9 bases of the junction left unmatched. Germline values: CDR1 DFQATT, CDR2 SNEGSKA (reference sequence).

Many counts were recorded for this clonotype. The V gene is TRBV27, the J gene TRBJ1-6; D might be TRBD1 (6 bases). The CDR3 runs to 13 residues. The V gene's germline CDR1 is MNHEY and CDR2 SMNVEV (reference sequence). Trimming removed 8 bases from V and 8 bases from J, with 13 bases in between. The CDR3 protein is CASHPAGDSPLHF. DNA for the CDR3: TGTGCCAGCCATCCGGCAGGGGATTCACCCCTCCACTTT.

This clonotype was observed at least ten times. The chain couples TRBV5-4 to TRBJ2-6; TRBD1 aligns across 7 bases. Germline V gene lookup returns CDR1 SGHNT and CDR2 YYREEE (reference sequence). The CDR3 sequence is 15 residues long. V shed 5 bases and J 0 bases; nucleotides not matched to a gene: 2. The CDR3 DNA reads as TGTGCCAGCAGTCCAGGGGGCTCTGGGGCCAACGTCCTGACTTTC. It encodes CASSPGGSGANVLTF.

This clonotype was seen only a few times. This CDR3 is CASSFATGLGTEAFF. CDR3 DNA: TGTGCCAGCAGTTTCGCGACAGGGCTGGGAACTGAAGCTTTCTTT. V and J are TRBV28 and TRBJ1-1; the match to TRBD1 covers 7 bases. The germline CDR1 and CDR2 sequences are MDHEN and SYDVKM. The J segment lost 5 bases and the V segment lost 3 bases, leaving 9 bases of the junction unmatched. This CDR3 spans 15 amino acids.

This clonotype appeared many times. The gene calls are TRBV5-4 and TRBJ2-4; 8 nucleotides agree with TRBD2. In germline, CDR1 is SGHNT, CDR2 YYREEE (reference sequence). The V and J ends lost 0 bases and 6 bases, in that order; junction bases with no gene match: 5. The CDR3 extends over 15 amino acids. The CDR3 DNA follows: TGTGCCAGCAGCTTGGCCGGACTAGCTTCAAACATTCAGTACTTC. It codes for CASSLAGLASNIQYF. Full variable domain (rest looked up from reference TRBV5-4 and TRBJ2-4): ETGVTQSPTHLIKTRGQQVTLRCSSQSGHNTVSWYQQALGQGPQFIFQYYREEENGRGNFPPRFSGLQFPNYSSELNVNALELDDSALYLCASSLAGLASNIQYFGAGTRLSVL.

In this sample, this clonotype turned up many times. As DNA, the CDR3 is TGCGCCAGCAGCCAAGATATGAAAGGCGAGCAGTACTTC. It encodes CASSQDMKGEQYF. V and J are TRBV4-3 and TRBJ2-7; D is unresolved. Germline CDR1 and CDR2: LGHNA and YSLEER. The CDR3 extends over 13 amino acids. The ends were cut back, 0 bases at V and 6 bases at J, with 9 bases in the middle.

The V call is TRBV2, the J call TRBJ1-1, with 8 bases lining up with TRBD1. Trimming at V came to 7 bases and at J to 5 bases, leaving 9 bases not matched to a gene. This CDR3 is 14 amino acids long. The germline CDR1 and CDR2 sequences are SNHLY and FYNNEI. The CDR3 is CASMGNTGGTEAFF. Written as DNA, the CDR3 is TGTGCCAGCATGGGCAATACAGGGGGAACTGAAGCTTTCTTT.

This clonotype was picked up many times. This sequence joins TRBV9 and TRBJ2-3; no definite D call. The CDR3 loop spans 13 amino acids. Trimming shortened V by 0 bases and J by 4 bases, and 6 bases separated the two germline ends. Per germline, CDR1 SGDLS and CDR2 YYNGEE. CDR3 DNA sequence: TGTGCCAGCAGCGTAGAGGTGTCAGATACGCAGTATTTT. This codes for CASSVEVSDTQYF.

This clonotype was seen only a few times. CDR3 in amino acids: CASGLAGPGGEQFF. CDR3 nucleotide sequence: TGTGCCAGCGGCTTAGCGGGGCCCGGGGGTGAGCAGTTCTTC. This chain joins TRBV12-3 or TRBV12-4 and TRBJ2-1, with TRBD2 matching 8 bases. The CDR3 extends over 14 amino acids. The ends lost 8 bases at V and 9 bases at J; junction bases unmatched: 12.

A few counts support this clonotype. The chain recombines TRBV20-1 with TRBJ2-1; the D gene is possibly TRBD2 (6 bases). Between the trimmed V and J ends, which lost 6 bases and 8 bases, there was a span of 14 bases. The germline V gene encodes CDR1 DFQATT and CDR2 SNEGSKA (reference sequence). CDR3 length: 12 residues. The CDR3 loop reads CSAPVSGYEQFF. The CDR3 DNA follows: TGCAGTGCCCCGGTTAGCGGTTATGAGCAGTTCTTC.

This clonotype was recorded at least ten times. The gene calls are TRBV2 and TRBJ1-5, with 7 bases matching TRBD1. This CDR3 comprises 15 residues. Per the germline V gene, CDR1 is SNHLY and CDR2 is FYNNEI. Trimming took 7 bases from V and 0 from J; bases not matched to a gene: 6. Written as DNA, the CDR3 is TGTGCCAGCACTCAGGGGGGGACTAGCAATCAGCCCCAGCATTTT. Its protein product is CASTQGGTSNQPQHF.

This clonotype was observed at least ten times. V usage is TRBV11-2 and J usage is TRBJ2-7; D gene uncertain. The CDR3 spans 14 residues. CDR1 and CDR2 from the germline V gene are SGHAT and FQNNGV. Trimming removed 1 base at V and 6 bases at J, with 13 bases between. The CDR3 DNA follows: TGTGCCAGCAGCTTAGGTCTACGGTTCGGCGAGCAGTACTTC. It translates to CASSLGLRFGEQYF.

This clonotype was recorded at least ten times. The chain recombines TRBV19 with TRBJ2-1; 9 nucleotides match TRBD2. V lost 6 bases, J lost 0 bases, and 3 bases stayed unmatched. CDR3 length equals 15 residues. Germline CDR1 is LNHDA and CDR2 is SQIVND (reference sequence). CDR3 coding DNA: TGTGCCAGTAGATTGGGACTAGCCTCCTACAATGAGCAGTTCTTC. Its protein is CASRLGLASYNEQFF.

Ten or more counts support this clonotype. The chain links TRBV6-5 to TRBJ2-5; no clear D gene. In germline, CDR1 is MNHEY, CDR2 SVGAGI. This CDR3 spans 14 amino acids. V gave up 6 bases and J gave up 5 bases, with 16 bases separating them. CDR3 DNA sequence: TGTGCCAGCAGCCCCGGACCCAGCCGGGAGACCCAGTACTTC. Protein: CASSPGPSRETQYF.

This clonotype was recorded many times. The chain carries TRBV6-6 and TRBJ2-7; possible D gene TRBD1, 5 bases. Trimming cost V 0 bases and J 2 bases, with 14 bases left between them. CDR1 and CDR2 from the germline V gene are MNHNY and SVGAGI (reference sequence). There are 16 residues in the CDR3. The CDR3 DNA sequence: TGTGCCAGCAGTTACTCGCCAAGGGGCCCAACCTACGAGCAGTACTTC. This codes for CASSYSPRGPTYEQYF.